The 7 T cell receptor beta chains below were found in one sample sequenced in a study of OX40 agonist ivuxolimab in advanced cancers. The method was immunoSEQ multiplex PCR; TCRdb's version includes in-frame clones alone and lacks a portion of them. The sample holds about 73,000 clones, roughly 90% seen once. The input for sequencing was CD4+ or CD8+ T cells sorted from blood, taken in a trial of the OX40 agonist ivuxolimab. The receptors were gathered from an adult with an advanced solid tumor such as melanoma, head and neck, liver or kidney cancer.

This sequence joins TRBV27 and TRBJ1-1; D might be TRBD1 (5 bases). In germline, CDR1 is MNHEY, CDR2 SMNVEV (reference sequence). The ends were cut back, 1 base at V and 1 base at J, with 10 bases in the middle. This CDR3 is 15 amino acids long. The CDR3 DNA follows: TGTGCCAGCAGTTTATTAGGGCAGGGGAACACTGAAGCTTTCTTT. Translated, it gives CASSLLGQGNTEAFF.

This clone was counted between two and nine times. The chain carries TRBV27 and TRBJ1-2; no firm D call. There are 14 residues in the CDR3. The germline gives CDR1 MNHEY, CDR2 SMNVEV (reference sequence). Trimming stripped 5 bases from V and 3 bases from J, with 13 bases between. The CDR3 here is CASSPSGIDYGYTF. The DNA for the CDR3 is TGTGCCAGCAGTCCCTCGGGGATCGACTATGGCTACACCTTC.

A single count supports this clone. The CDR3 region has the DNA TGTGCCAGCAGTTACAGTGGGGCGAGTGCTGAAAAACTGTTTTTT. Residues: CASSYSGASAEKLFF. This chain links TRBV6-5 with TRBJ1-4; D might be TRBD1 (5 bases). CDR1 MNHEY and CDR2 SVGAGI come from the germline V gene. The CDR3 has 15 residues. V was pared by 2 bases and J by 7 bases, with 14 bases between.

The chain joins TRBV27 to TRBJ2-3; 11 bases line up with TRBD2. The CDR3 consists of 15 residues. The V gene end was trimmed by 8 bases and the J gene end by 4 bases; junction bases not matched to a gene: 8. The germline gives CDR1 MNHEY, CDR2 SMNVEV (reference sequence). This CDR3 reads CASHIAGGLADTQYF. The CDR3 DNA reads TGTGCCAGCCACATAGCGGGAGGGTTGGCAGATACGCAGTATTTT.

The chain carries TRBV5-1 and TRBJ2-6; D call uncertain. The CDR3 is 16 residues long. Germline loops: CDR1 SGHRS, CDR2 YFSETQ. V was pared by 0 bases and J by 6 bases, with 13 bases between. CDR3 nucleotide sequence: TGCGCCAGCAGCTTGGCCGGAGAGTTTCAGGCCAACGTCCTGACTTTC. Its translation is CASSLAGEFQANVLTF.

On this clone: Other DNA sequences in the sample encode the same CDR3. The chain combines TRBV20-1 with TRBJ2-5; D remains ambiguous. The CDR3 is 11 residues long. V gave up 4 bases and J gave up 5 bases, with 8 bases separating them. The germline V gene has CDR1 DFQATT and CDR2 SNEGSKA (reference sequence). The CDR3 is CSANRAETQYF. The CDR3 DNA sequence: TGCAGTGCTAACAGAGCTGAGACCCAGTACTTC.

This clone came up many times. V is TRBV4-2 and J is TRBJ2-7; D is tentatively TRBD1 or TRBD2 (5 bases each). Trimming pared 0 bases from V and 4 bases from J, leaving 10 bases between. CDR3 length: 14 residues. Looked up from germline, CDR1 is LGHNA and CDR2 is YNFKEQ. The CDR3 nucleotides are TGTGCCAGCAGCCAAGACAGGGACCTTTACGAGCAGTACTTC. As protein: CASSQDRDLYEQYF.